These 27 T cell receptor beta chains were all obtained from the same sample, sequenced in a study of cytomegalovirus exposure and HLA in healthy donors. PCR used 60 Vbeta primers and 13 Jbeta primers. Clones were read by immunoSEQ multiplex PCR, and TCRdb kept only the in-frame ones, dropping some. The sample has some 57,000 clones, approximately 70% seen once; the top ten hold around 19%. Material for sequencing was PBMCs. These receptors all come from a woman in her sixties in good health and CMV-seropositive.

V gene TRBV19 combines with J gene TRBJ2-1; TRBD1 aligns across 7 bases. From germline, CDR1 is LNHDA and CDR2 SQIVND (reference sequence). CDR3 length: 16 amino acids. After removal of 4 bases from V and 5 bases from J, the junction contained 11 bases not matched to a gene. CDR3 in amino acids: CASSTLRTGINNEQFF. For the CDR3, the DNA is TGTGCCAGTAGTACCCTAAGGACAGGAATTAACAATGAGCAGTTCTTC.

The chain is built from TRBV7-2 and TRBJ2-1; 10 positions agree with TRBD2. There are 16 residues in the CDR3. V lost 5 bases and J lost 4; bases outside the gene matches: 8. CDR1 and CDR2 from the germline V gene are SGHTA and FQGNSA. The DNA of the CDR3 is TGTGCCAGCAGCCCGGTTGAGCGGGGGGGTTACAATGAGCAGTTCTTC. This translates into CASSPVERGGYNEQFF.

This clone was found a few times. The rearrangement joins TRBV15 to TRBJ1-2; no clear D gene. In germline, CDR1 is LNHNV, CDR2 YYDKDF (reference sequence). This CDR3 is 13 amino acids long. V was trimmed by 0 bases and J by 4 bases, leaving 6 bases between them. CDR3 in amino acids: CATSRDHSYGYTF. The CDR3 coding sequence is TGTGCCACCAGCAGAGATCACAGCTATGGCTACACCTTC.

V and J are TRBV6-1 and TRBJ1-1; tentatively, D is TRBD1 (6 bases). Trimming took off 5 bases at V and 3 bases at J, with 13 bases between the two ends. Looked up from germline, CDR1 is MNHNS and CDR2 is SASEGT. The CDR3 is made up of 14 amino acids. The CDR3 nucleotides are TGTGCCAGCAGTTTGACAGGAGTCTACACTGAAGCTTTCTTT. Protein sequence: CASSLTGVYTEAFF.

This rearrangement joins TRBV27 to TRBJ2-5; 8 bases are shared with TRBD1. The CDR3 runs 18 residues. Germline CDR1 and CDR2: MNHEY and SMNVEV (reference sequence). V was pared by 1 base and J by 4 bases, with 14 bases of the junction left unmatched. CDR3 residues: CASSLYPPTGVGLETQYF. The CDR3 coding sequence is TGTGCCAGCAGTTTATACCCCCCGACAGGGGTGGGTTTAGAGACCCAGTACTTC.

The chain combines TRBV9 with TRBJ2-5, with D uncertain. Germline V gene lookup returns CDR1 SGDLS and CDR2 YYNGEE. Trimming took off 4 bases at V and 4 bases at J, with 8 bases between the two ends. The CDR3 runs 12 residues. This CDR3 reads CASSLGRETQYF. CDR3 sequence (DNA): TGTGCCAGCAGCCTCGGTCGAGAGACCCAGTACTTC.

This clone showed up just a few times. As DNA, the CDR3 is TGTGCCAGCAGCTTGGCGGCGGGGGGCAACTATGGCTACACCTTC. Translating gives CASSLAAGGNYGYTF. The chain combines TRBV5-5 with TRBJ1-2; a possible D gene is TRBD1 (6 bases). V was trimmed by 0 bases and J by 2 bases, leaving 11 bases between them. There are 15 residues in the CDR3. The V gene's germline CDR1 is SGHKS and CDR2 YYEKEE (reference sequence).

V gene TRBV30 combines with J gene TRBJ1-6; no reliable D call. Germline lookup yields CDR1 GTSNPN and CDR2 SVGIG (reference sequence). The CDR3 loop spans 18 amino acids. Between the trimmed V and J ends, which lost 2 bases and 0 bases, there was a span of 17 bases. As DNA, the CDR3 is TGTGCCTGGAGTCCTGGGGAGAGGTCCAGCTCCTATAATTCACCCCTCCACTTT. Amino acid sequence: CAWSPGERSSSYNSPLHF.

V usage is TRBV5-1 and J usage is TRBJ1-1; no reliable D call. The length of the CDR3 is 15 residues. The V end was cut by 4 bases, the J end by 5 bases, with 18 bases between. Germline V lookup: CDR1 SGHRS, CDR2 YFSETQ. CDR3 DNA sequence: TGCGCCAGCAGCGGGCCCCTGGGCCCGGGGACTGAAGCTTTCTTT. Translation gives CASSGPLGPGTEAFF.

The chain joins TRBV4-1 to TRBJ1-5; the D is unclear. The CDR3 spans 15 residues. Germline values: CDR1 MGHRA, CDR2 YSYEKL. Trimming removed 0 bases at V and 3 bases at J, with 9 bases between. The CDR3 here is CASSQDVDYNQPQHF. The CDR3, as DNA: TGCGCCAGCAGCCAAGATGTGGACTACAATCAGCCCCAGCATTTT.

This clone was seen more than once but under ten times. The CDR3: CASSSRDRGGNQPQHF. The CDR3 nucleotides are TGTGCCAGTAGTTCCCGGGACAGGGGAGGCAATCAGCCCCAGCATTTT. The chain carries TRBV19 and TRBJ1-5; 10 bases are shared with TRBD1. V lost 5 bases, J lost 2 bases, and 6 bases stayed unmatched. The CDR3 loop spans 16 amino acids. Germline CDR1 is LNHDA and CDR2 is SQIVND (reference sequence).

Only a few counts were recorded for this clone. The chain couples TRBV19 to TRBJ1-2, with D hard to call. The V end lost 2 bases, the J end lost 3 bases, and 10 bases lay between the germline ends. Germline V CDR1 and CDR2: LNHDA, SQIVND (reference sequence). This CDR3 spans 14 amino acids. CDR3 sequence: CASSINTADYGYTF. The CDR3 region has the DNA TGTGCCAGTAGTATAAATACCGCAGACTATGGCTACACCTTC. The entire variable domain, with the rest obtained from reference TRBV19 and TRBJ1-2, is as follows: DGGITQSPKYLFRKEGQNVTLSCEQNLNHDAMYWYRQDPGQGLRLIYYSQIVNDFQKGDIAEGYSVSREKKESFPLTVTSAQKNPTAFYLCASSINTADYGYTFGSGTRLTVV.

This chain connects TRBV5-1 to TRBJ2-7; D possibly corresponds to TRBD1 (5 bases). The CDR3 is 13 residues long. The germline gives CDR1 SGHRS, CDR2 YFSETQ. V was trimmed by 1 base and J by 4 bases, leaving 9 bases between them. DNA for the CDR3: TGCGCCAGCAGCTTGACAGGACCGTACGAGCAGTACTTC. Amino acid sequence: CASSLTGPYEQYF.

This clone was seen ten or more times. This CDR3 reads CASSRRDNTEAFF. For the CDR3, the DNA is TGTGCCAGCAGCCGCCGGGATAACACTGAAGCTTTCTTT. The rearrangement links TRBV5-4 to TRBJ1-1; no firm D call. Germline V gene data show CDR1 as SGHNT and CDR2 as YYREEE (reference sequence). The CDR3 covers 13 residues. V dropped 4 bases and J dropped 2 bases, with 9 bases sitting between them.

The chain couples TRBV27 to TRBJ2-7; tentative D call: TRBD2 (5 bases). Trimming removed 6 bases at V and 2 bases at J, with 14 bases between. From germline, CDR1 is MNHEY and CDR2 SMNVEV (reference sequence). This CDR3 region has 14 residues. DNA of the CDR3: TGTGCCAGCAGCCGGGAACACGGCCCCTACGAGCAGTACTTC. This gives the protein CASSREHGPYEQYF.

This clone was recorded a few times. The chain employs TRBV10-1 and TRBJ1-1; tentatively, D is TRBD1 (5 bases). This CDR3 is 13 amino acids long. Germline lookup yields CDR1 WNHNN and CDR2 SYGVQD (reference sequence). Trimming took off 3 bases at V and 8 bases at J, with 13 bases between the two ends. For the CDR3, the DNA is TGCGCCAGCAGTGACCCCGGAACAGGCGAAGCTTTCTTT. This sequence encodes CASSDPGTGEAFF.

The J gene is TRBJ1-2, the V gene TRBV4-3; a possible D gene is TRBD1 (6 bases). The CDR3 consists of 16 residues. The V and J ends lost 0 bases and 0 bases respectively, with 11 bases between them. CDR1 is LGHNA, CDR2 YSLEER, per germline. In DNA form, the CDR3 reads TGCGCCAGCAGCCAAGATCCCTGGACAGCTAACTATGGCTACACCTTC. It translates to CASSQDPWTANYGYTF.

This clone came up a few times. V and J are TRBV20-1 and TRBJ2-1; maybe TRBD1 (6 bases). V was shortened by 3 bases and J by 10 bases, with 7 bases between the two germline ends. Looked up from germline, CDR1 is DFQATT and CDR2 is SNEGSKA (reference sequence). This CDR3 has 10 amino acids. The CDR3 loop is CSASGTEQFF. CDR3 nucleotide sequence: TGCAGTGCTAGTGGGACAGAGCAGTTCTTC.

The chain combines TRBV27 with TRBJ1-2; 8 positions match TRBD1. Germline CDR1 is MNHEY and CDR2 is SMNVEV (reference sequence). With 3 bases clipped from V and 8 bases from J, the junction kept 5 bases outside the gene matches. The CDR3 loop spans 13 amino acids. CDR3 region: CASSFQGAEGYTF. The CDR3 bases are TGTGCCAGCAGTTTTCAGGGGGCGGAGGGCTACACCTTC.

The chain uses TRBV7-2 and TRBJ2-7; a weak D match, TRBD2 (6 bases). Germline V gene data show CDR1 as SGHTA and CDR2 as FQGNSA. V lost 2 bases and J 7 bases, leaving 15 bases between the germline ends. The CDR3 has 14 residues. CDR3 protein: CASSLWDLSREQYF. The CDR3 DNA sequence: TGTGCCAGCAGCTTATGGGACTTATCACGGGAGCAGTACTTC.

The chain links TRBV5-5 to TRBJ1-3; D ambiguous. The CDR3 is 15 residues long. Per germline, CDR1 SGHKS and CDR2 YYEKEE (reference sequence). The V and J ends lost 4 bases and 6 bases respectively, with 17 bases between them. The CDR3 loop reads CASSRTYQAQNTIYF. CDR3 sequence (DNA): TGTGCCAGCAGCCGAACCTATCAGGCCCAAAACACCATATATTTT. Combining the CDR3 with reference TRBV5-5 and TRBJ1-3 gives the whole variable domain DAGVTQSPTHLIKTRGQQVTLRCSPISGHKSVSWYQQVLGQGPQFIFQYYEKEERGRGNFPDRFSARQFPNYSSELNVNALLLGDSALYLCASSRTYQAQNTIYFGEGSWLTVV.

The rearrangement uses TRBV10-3 and TRBJ2-2, with 10 bases identical to TRBD1. Germline-derived CDR1 and CDR2 are ENHRY and SYGVKD. The CDR3 is made up of 16 amino acids. Losses at the gene ends were 6 bases for V and 3 bases for J; bases not matched to a gene: 7. The CDR3 DNA reads as TGTGCCATCAGGGGATATGGGACAGGGGACACCGGGGAGCTGTTTTTT. Encoded protein: CAIRGYGTGDTGELFF.

The V gene is TRBV7-9, the J gene TRBJ2-7, with TRBD2 matching over 11 bases. CDR1 is SEHNR, CDR2 FQNEAQ, per germline (reference sequence). CDR3 size: 15 residues. Germline trimming cut 2 bases from V and 2 bases from J; bases unmatched to any gene: 2. CDR3 protein: CASSLISGGAYEQYF. The CDR3 DNA is TGTGCCAGCAGCTTAATTAGCGGGGGGGCCTACGAGCAGTACTTC.

This chain links TRBV11-3 with TRBJ2-1, with TRBD2 matching 12 bases. V lost 3 bases and J lost 6; bases outside the gene matches: 9. Germline V gives CDR1 SGHNT, CDR2 YENEEA. This CDR3 has 17 residues. CDR3 region: CASSFDSGLAGINEQFF. The CDR3, as DNA: TGTGCCAGCAGCTTTGATTCGGGACTAGCGGGTATCAATGAGCAGTTCTTC.

The table lists this clone with a few counts. The chain uses TRBV27 and TRBJ1-4; no definite D call. Germline assignment: CDR1 MNHEY and CDR2 SMNVEV (reference sequence). The CDR3 totals 14 residues. The germline V and J ends were trimmed by 3 bases and 5 bases, with 10 bases remaining between them. The CDR3 sequence is CASSFLGENEKLFF. The CDR3 DNA sequence: TGTGCCAGCAGTTTTTTGGGAGAGAATGAAAAACTGTTTTTT.

This clone was counted once. This chain links TRBV5-6 with TRBJ1-5; TRBD1 aligns across 7 bases. V was clipped by 0 bases and J by 2 bases; unmatched bases: 8. Germline loops: CDR1 SGHDT, CDR2 YYEEEE. The CDR3 is 17 residues long. CDR3 loop: CASSLGGQWIRNQPQHF. Here the CDR3 DNA reads TGTGCCAGCAGCTTGGGGGGACAGTGGATACGCAATCAGCCCCAGCATTTT.

The sample holds a few counts of this clone. For the CDR3, the DNA is TGCAGCGTGATGACAGGGGATACAGGAAACACCATATATTTT. Amino acid sequence: CSVMTGDTGNTIYF. V usage is TRBV29-1 and J usage is TRBJ1-3; 8 positions match TRBD1. Trimming at V came to 6 bases and at J to 4 bases, leaving 8 bases not matched to a gene. The CDR3 consists of 14 residues. Germline loops: CDR1 SQVTM, CDR2 ANQGSEA.